The next 25 T cell receptor beta chains were all read from a single sample in a study of CD8+ T cells in alopecia areata. Specimens obtained from alopecia areata patients comprised lesional scalp punch biopsies and peripheral blood. Isolated RNA was reverse transcribed into cDNA used as the sequencing template. Profiled with immunoSEQ multiplex PCR; TCRdb holds only in-frame clones, not every one. Among over 9,000 clones listed, approximately 65% were seen once. Sequenced sample: skin. The receptors here all came from a human donor with alopecia areata.

The chain carries TRBV29-1 and TRBJ2-1; 9 nucleotides line up with TRBD1. This CDR3 has 14 amino acids. Germline trimming cut 8 bases from V and 8 bases from J; bases unmatched to any gene: 13. Germline CDR1 is SQVTM and CDR2 is ANQGSEA. CDR3 nucleotides: TGCAGCATGACCGGGACAGGGCGCTTGGATGAGCAGTTCTTC. Its protein is CSMTGTGRLDEQFF.

This chain links TRBV4-3 with TRBJ2-7; a possible D gene is TRBD1 (6 bases). Trimming pared 1 base from V and 0 bases from J, leaving 13 bases between. CDR1 and CDR2 from the germline V gene are LGHNA and YSLEER. CDR3 length: 16 amino acids. The CDR3 loop is CASSQGQGPYSYEQYF. The CDR3 coding sequence is TGCGCCAGCAGCCAAGGCCAGGGGCCCTACTCCTACGAGCAGTACTTC.

CDR3: CSVNMPPKDGYNEQFF. CDR3 in DNA: TGCAGCGTCAACATGCCCCCAAAGGACGGCTACAATGAGCAGTTCTTC. The V call is TRBV29-1, the J call TRBJ2-1; D remains unclear. V was shortened by 6 bases and J by 3 bases, with 21 bases between the two germline ends. Germline CDR1 and CDR2: SQVTM and ANQGSEA. The CDR3 contains 16 residues.

This chain links TRBV7-2 with TRBJ2-1, with D perhaps being TRBD1 or TRBD2 (5 bases each). The CDR3 has 14 residues. Between the trimmed V and J ends, which lost 1 base and 8 bases, there was a span of 12 bases. CDR1 and CDR2 from the germline V gene are SGHTA and FQGNSA. Here the CDR3 DNA reads TGTGCCAGCAGCTTAGATAGAGGGGTCCATGAGCAGTTCTTC. This translates into CASSLDRGVHEQFF.

V usage is TRBV2 and J usage is TRBJ2-7; D may be TRBD1 (6 bases). The CDR3 contains 16 residues. The V and J ends lost 3 bases and 0 bases respectively, with 15 bases between them. Germline lookup yields CDR1 SNHLY and CDR2 FYNNEI. CDR3 protein: CASSETLPGASYEQYF. For the CDR3, the DNA is TGTGCCAGCAGTGAGACACTCCCAGGGGCCTCCTACGAGCAGTACTTC.

The chain is built from TRBV30 and TRBJ2-1, with TRBD2 matching 13 bases. Germline V gene sequence: CDR1 GTSNPN, CDR2 SVGIG (reference sequence). V dropped 5 bases and J dropped 7; count of bases not matched to a gene: 11. The CDR3 has 16 residues. CDR3 amino acids: CAWGPLGLAGANEQFF. CDR3 in DNA: TGTGCCTGGGGTCCGCTTGGACTAGCGGGAGCGAATGAGCAGTTCTTC.

The gene calls are TRBV2 and TRBJ1-2; 7 bases are shared with TRBD1. J gave up 8 bases and V 4 bases, and 7 bases lay outside the gene matches. Germline V CDR1 and CDR2: SNHLY, FYNNEI. The CDR3 length is 13 residues. CDR3 region: CASSGRGGEGYTF. CDR3 nucleotide sequence: TGTGCCAGCAGTGGGCGAGGGGGCGAAGGCTACACCTTC.

This clone was observed a few times. The chain carries TRBV6-5 and TRBJ1-2, with 9 nucleotides matching TRBD1. CDR1 MNHEY and CDR2 SVGAGI come from the germline V gene. Trimming at V came to 8 bases and at J to 8 bases, leaving 12 bases not matched to a gene. The CDR3 length is 14 residues. CDR3 DNA: TGTGCCAGCCGCAACACTTGGGACAGGGACGGCTACACCTTC. This codes for CASRNTWDRDGYTF.

The V call is TRBV7-9, the J call TRBJ2-7; 7 bases line up with TRBD1. The CDR3 spans 12 residues. Germline values: CDR1 SEHNR, CDR2 FQNEAQ (reference sequence). V lost 5 bases, J lost 12 bases, and 10 bases stayed unmatched. Here the CDR3 DNA reads TGTGCCAGCAGCCGTGGACAGGCGGAGTGGTACTTC. This sequence encodes CASSRGQAEWYF.

In this sample, this clone turned up a few times. V gene TRBV7-2 combines with J gene TRBJ2-4; perhaps D is TRBD1 or TRBD2 (5 bases each). Germline CDR1 is SGHTA and CDR2 is FQGNSA. V was shortened by 5 bases and J by 0 bases, with 8 bases between the two germline ends. CDR3 length: 14 residues. The CDR3 DNA is TGTGCCAGCAGCCCTGGGACAGCCAAAAACATTCAGTACTTC. Encoded protein: CASSPGTAKNIQYF.

The rearrangement joins TRBV11-2 to TRBJ2-6; a weak D match, TRBD1 (5 bases). The CDR3 is 17 residues long. Germline-derived CDR1 and CDR2 are SGHAT and FQNNGV. The V end lost 0 bases, the J end lost 0 bases, and 9 bases lay between the germline ends. This CDR3 reads CASSLDRAFSGANVLTF. As DNA, the CDR3 is TGTGCCAGCAGCTTAGACAGGGCTTTCTCTGGGGCCAACGTCCTGACTTTC.

This chain links TRBV4-1 with TRBJ1-5; D is undetermined. This CDR3 region has 15 residues. V gave up 3 bases and J gave up 2 bases, with 11 bases separating them. The germline V gene encodes CDR1 MGHRA and CDR2 YSYEKL. The CDR3 reads CASSHEGSGNQPQHF. The CDR3 DNA reads TGCGCCAGCAGCCATGAGGGAAGTGGCAATCAGCCCCAGCATTTT.

This clone was observed a handful of times. CDR3 sequence (DNA): TGTGCTAGTGGTTTGGGCTACCGGAACCCATTTTCCAATGAGCAGTTCTTC. It codes for CASGLGYRNPFSNEQFF. This rearrangement joins TRBV12-5 to TRBJ2-1; no definite D call. This CDR3 region has 17 residues. The V gene's germline CDR1 is LGHNT and CDR2 FRNRAP. V dropped 1 base and J dropped 6 bases, with 19 bases sitting between them.

This clone showed up just a few times. J is TRBJ2-3 and V is TRBV7-2; D ambiguous. Trimming took 0 bases from V and 2 from J, leaving 9 bases between them. The germline CDR1 and CDR2 sequences are SGHTA and FQGNSA. The CDR3 loop spans 15 amino acids. DNA for the CDR3: TGTGCCAGCAGCTTAGCCCCAAACCCCACAGATACGCAGTATTTT. It is translated as CASSLAPNPTDTQYF.

The chain joins TRBV28 to TRBJ2-1; D is tentatively TRBD1 or TRBD2 (5 bases each). Germline V gene sequence: CDR1 MDHEN, CDR2 SYDVKM. V lost 8 bases to trimming and J lost 10 bases, with 15 bases between them. This CDR3 contains 12 residues. CDR3 sequence: CASGLGTREQFF. The CDR3 bases are TGTGCCAGCGGCCTCGGGACGAGGGAGCAGTTCTTC.

CDR3 sequence: CASSAQTTADSGNTIYF. The CDR3 bases are TGTGCCAGCAGCGCCCAAACCACAGCCGACTCTGGAAACACCATATATTTT. The chain has TRBV9 and TRBJ1-3; D unresolved. Per germline, CDR1 SGDLS and CDR2 YYNGEE. The CDR3 loop spans 17 amino acids. V gave up 3 bases and J gave up 0 bases, with 16 bases separating them.

The gene calls are TRBV11-1 and TRBJ2-3, with D perhaps matching TRBD2 (6 bases). The CDR3 sequence is 14 residues long. CDR1 SGHAT and CDR2 FQDESV come from the germline V gene (reference sequence). V lost 6 bases to trimming and J lost 0 bases, with 10 bases between them. This CDR3 reads CASSRRGSTDTQYF. CDR3 nucleotides: TGTGCCAGCAGTCGCCGGGGGAGCACAGATACGCAGTATTTT.

This sequence joins TRBV19 and TRBJ1-5; no firm D call. The CDR3 loop spans 15 amino acids. V was clipped by 6 bases and J by 1 base, with 13 bases between them. Germline CDR1 and CDR2: LNHDA and SQIVND (reference sequence). The CDR3 bases are TGTGCCAGTAGAAACCTCCTGGGGAGCAATCAGCCCCAGCATTTT. This gives the protein CASRNLLGSNQPQHF.

This clone was detected only a few times. This chain links TRBV2 with TRBJ2-1; 15 nucleotides match TRBD2. Looked up from germline, CDR1 is SNHLY and CDR2 is FYNNEI. V dropped 7 bases and J dropped 7; count of bases not matched to a gene: 5. CDR3 size: 15 residues. The CDR3 region has the DNA TGTGCCAGCACTGGGGGGACTAGCGGGAGGAATGAGCAGTTCTTC. It codes for CASTGGTSGRNEQFF.

The chain uses TRBV7-2 and TRBJ2-2, with D perhaps TRBD2 (5 bases). There are 15 residues in the CDR3. The V gene's germline CDR1 is SGHTA and CDR2 FQGNSA. V was pared by 5 bases and J by 2 bases, with 12 bases between. The CDR3 DNA follows: TGTGCCAGCAGCCGAGGCGAGGGCAACACCGGGGAGCTGTTTTTT. Encoded protein: CASSRGEGNTGELFF.

V is TRBV28 and J is TRBJ1-2; D unresolved. The length of the CDR3 is 13 residues. Trimming removed 7 bases from V and 4 bases from J, with 13 bases in between. Germline loops: CDR1 MDHEN, CDR2 SYDVKM. The CDR3: CASTPLRTYGYTF. DNA for the CDR3: TGTGCCAGCACACCCCTCAGGACCTATGGCTACACCTTC.

The chain employs TRBV9 and TRBJ1-1, with no clear D. This CDR3 spans 15 amino acids. V gave up 4 bases and J gave up 0 bases, with 13 bases separating them. Germline V gene data show CDR1 as SGDLS and CDR2 as YYNGEE. CDR3 region: CASSSTGSMNTEAFF. CDR3 sequence (DNA): TGTGCCAGCAGCTCGACGGGATCCATGAACACTGAAGCTTTCTTT.

This chain links TRBV10-3 with TRBJ1-1; 9 bases map to TRBD1. Germline lookup yields CDR1 ENHRY and CDR2 SYGVKD. CDR3 length: 18 residues. Trimming at V came to 4 bases and at J to 5 bases, leaving 17 bases not matched to a gene. CDR3 protein: CAISGNSGQGPGVTEAFF. In DNA form, the CDR3 reads TGTGCCATCAGTGGCAATTCGGGACAGGGACCAGGGGTAACTGAAGCTTTCTTT.

V is TRBV2 and J is TRBJ2-1; D perhaps matches TRBD1 (6 bases). CDR3 length: 17 amino acids. With 1 base removed from V and 6 bases from J, the gap between germline ends came to 19 bases. Germline-derived CDR1 and CDR2 are SNHLY and FYNNEI. The CDR3 is CASSEGWDILFSNEQFF. CDR3 DNA sequence: TGTGCCAGCAGTGAAGGGTGGGACATCTTATTTTCCAATGAGCAGTTCTTC.

V and J are TRBV6-6 and TRBJ2-5, with TRBD2 identical over 7 bases. J lost 5 bases, V lost 5 bases, and 8 bases had no gene match. Germline CDR1 reads MNHNY; CDR2 reads SVGAGI (reference sequence). This CDR3 has 14 amino acids. The CDR3 region is CASSQRGNWETQYF. The CDR3 region has the DNA TGTGCCAGCAGTCAGCGGGGTAATTGGGAGACCCAGTACTTC.